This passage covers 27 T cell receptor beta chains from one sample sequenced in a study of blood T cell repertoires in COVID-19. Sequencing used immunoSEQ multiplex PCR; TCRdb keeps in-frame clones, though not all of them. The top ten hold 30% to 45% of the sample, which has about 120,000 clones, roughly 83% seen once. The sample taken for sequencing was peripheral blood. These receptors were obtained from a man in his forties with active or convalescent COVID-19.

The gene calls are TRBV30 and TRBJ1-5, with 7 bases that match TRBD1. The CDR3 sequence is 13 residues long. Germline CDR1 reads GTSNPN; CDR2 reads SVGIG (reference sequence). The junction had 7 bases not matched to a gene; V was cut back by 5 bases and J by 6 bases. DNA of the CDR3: TGTGCCTGGGAGACAGGGCTCGGTCAGCCCCAGCATTTT. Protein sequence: CAWETGLGQPQHF.

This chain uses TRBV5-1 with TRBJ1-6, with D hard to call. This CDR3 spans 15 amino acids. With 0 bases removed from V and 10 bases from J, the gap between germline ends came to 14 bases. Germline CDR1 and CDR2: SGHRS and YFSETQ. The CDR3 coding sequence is TGCGCCAGCAGCTTGGATCTCCAGGTTGGATCACCCCTCCACTTT. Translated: CASSLDLQVGSPLHF.

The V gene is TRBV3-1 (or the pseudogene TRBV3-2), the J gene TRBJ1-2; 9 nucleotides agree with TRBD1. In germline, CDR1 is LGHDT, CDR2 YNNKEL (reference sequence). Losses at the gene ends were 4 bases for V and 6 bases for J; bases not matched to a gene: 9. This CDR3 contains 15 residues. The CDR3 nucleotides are TGTGCCAGCAGCCCCTGGGACAGGGTAATGGATGGCTACACCTTC. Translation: CASSPWDRVMDGYTF.

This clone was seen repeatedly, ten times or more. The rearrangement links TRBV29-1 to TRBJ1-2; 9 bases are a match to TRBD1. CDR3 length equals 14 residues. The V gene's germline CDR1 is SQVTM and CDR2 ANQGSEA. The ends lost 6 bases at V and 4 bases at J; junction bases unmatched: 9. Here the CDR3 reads CSVVRDRDPYGYTF. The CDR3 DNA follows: TGCAGCGTCGTCCGGGACAGGGACCCCTATGGCTACACCTTC.

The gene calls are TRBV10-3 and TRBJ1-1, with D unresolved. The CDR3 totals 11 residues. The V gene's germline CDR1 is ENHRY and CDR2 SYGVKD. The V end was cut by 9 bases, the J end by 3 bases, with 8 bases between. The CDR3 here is CAIWGDTEAFF. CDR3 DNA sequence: TGTGCCATTTGGGGAGACACTGAAGCTTTCTTT.

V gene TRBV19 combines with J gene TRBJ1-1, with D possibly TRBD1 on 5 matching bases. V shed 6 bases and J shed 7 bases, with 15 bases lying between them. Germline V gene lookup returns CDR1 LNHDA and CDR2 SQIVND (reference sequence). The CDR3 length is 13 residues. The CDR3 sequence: CASRGDRGIEAFF. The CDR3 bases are TGTGCCAGTAGGGGGGACCGGGGGATTGAAGCTTTCTTT. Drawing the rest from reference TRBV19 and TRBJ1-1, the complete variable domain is DGGITQSPKYLFRKEGQNVTLSCEQNLNHDAMYWYRQDPGQGLRLIYYSQIVNDFQKGDIAEGYSVSREKKESFPLTVTSAQKNPTAFYLCASRGDRGIEAFFGQGTRLTVV.

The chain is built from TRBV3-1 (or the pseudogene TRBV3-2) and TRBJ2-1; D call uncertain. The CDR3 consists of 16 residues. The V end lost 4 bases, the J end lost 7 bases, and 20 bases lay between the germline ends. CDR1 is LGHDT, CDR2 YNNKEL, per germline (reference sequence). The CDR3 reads CASSPLEARKGNEQFF. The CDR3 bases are TGTGCCAGCAGCCCACTCGAGGCCAGAAAAGGAAATGAGCAGTTCTTC.

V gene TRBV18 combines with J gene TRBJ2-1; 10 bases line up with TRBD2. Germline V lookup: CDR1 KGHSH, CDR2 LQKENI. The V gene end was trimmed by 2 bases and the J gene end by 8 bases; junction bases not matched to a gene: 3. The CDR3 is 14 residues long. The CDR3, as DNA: TGTGCCAGCTCACCAACTAGCGGGAAAGATGAGCAGTTCTTC. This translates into CASSPTSGKDEQFF.

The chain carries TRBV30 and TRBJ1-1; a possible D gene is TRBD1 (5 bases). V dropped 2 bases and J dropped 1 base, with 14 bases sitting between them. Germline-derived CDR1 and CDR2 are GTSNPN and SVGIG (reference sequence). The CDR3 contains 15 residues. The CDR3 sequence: CAWSRGLTPNTEAFF. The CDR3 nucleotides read TGTGCCTGGAGTCGGGGACTGACACCGAACACTGAAGCTTTCTTT.

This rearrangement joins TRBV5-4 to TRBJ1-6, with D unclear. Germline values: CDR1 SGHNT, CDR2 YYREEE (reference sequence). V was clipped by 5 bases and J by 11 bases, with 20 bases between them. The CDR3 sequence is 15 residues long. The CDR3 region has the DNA TGTGCCAGCAGTACTTCCGGGTCTCTTCACACACCCCTCCACTTT. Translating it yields CASSTSGSLHTPLHF.

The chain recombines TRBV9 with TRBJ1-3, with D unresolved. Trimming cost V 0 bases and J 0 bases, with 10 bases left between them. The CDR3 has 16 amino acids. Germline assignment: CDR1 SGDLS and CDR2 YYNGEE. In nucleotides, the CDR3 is TGTGCCAGCAGCGTAGCTACAGCGGACTCTGGAAACACCATATATTTT. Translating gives CASSVATADSGNTIYF.

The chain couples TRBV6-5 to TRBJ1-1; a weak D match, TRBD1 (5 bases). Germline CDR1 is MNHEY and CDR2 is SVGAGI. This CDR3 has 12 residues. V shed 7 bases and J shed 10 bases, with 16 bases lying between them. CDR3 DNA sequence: TGTGCCAGCACAGATGTGGGGGGGGGAGCTTTCTTT. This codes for CASTDVGGGAFF.

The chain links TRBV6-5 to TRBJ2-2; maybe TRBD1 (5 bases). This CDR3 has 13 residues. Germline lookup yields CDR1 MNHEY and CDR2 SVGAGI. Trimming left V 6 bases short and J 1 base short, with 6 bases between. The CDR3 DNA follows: TGTGCCAGCAGGGGGCTGAACACCGGGGAGCTGTTTTTT. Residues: CASRGLNTGELFF.

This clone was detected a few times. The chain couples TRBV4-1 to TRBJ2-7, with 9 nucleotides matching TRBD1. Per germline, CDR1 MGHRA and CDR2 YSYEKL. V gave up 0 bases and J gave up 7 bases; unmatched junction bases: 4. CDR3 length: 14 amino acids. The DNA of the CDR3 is TGCGCCAGCAGCCAAGAACAGGGGGCGGGTGAGCAGTACTTC. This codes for CASSQEQGAGEQYF.

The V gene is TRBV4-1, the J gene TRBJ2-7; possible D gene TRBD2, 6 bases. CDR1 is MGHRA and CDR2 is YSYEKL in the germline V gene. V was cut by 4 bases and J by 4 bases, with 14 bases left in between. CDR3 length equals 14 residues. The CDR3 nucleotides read TGCGCCAGCAGCCGTGGGGCTAGCGAATACGAGCAGTACTTC. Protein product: CASSRGASEYEQYF.

The CDR3 DNA sequence: TGTGCCAGCAGTTTCACGGACTATGAAGGCTACACCTTC. It yields the protein CASSFTDYEGYTF. The chain is built from TRBV27 and TRBJ1-2; D call uncertain. In germline, CDR1 is MNHEY, CDR2 SMNVEV (reference sequence). The CDR3 is 13 residues long. Between the trimmed V and J ends, which lost 3 bases and 8 bases, there was a span of 13 bases.

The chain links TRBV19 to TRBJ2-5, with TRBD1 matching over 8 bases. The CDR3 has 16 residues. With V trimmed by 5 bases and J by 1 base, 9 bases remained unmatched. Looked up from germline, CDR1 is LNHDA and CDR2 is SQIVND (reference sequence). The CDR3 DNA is TGTGCCAGTAGTGACTGGACAGGGTCCTTCCAAGAGACCCAGTACTTC. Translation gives CASSDWTGSFQETQYF. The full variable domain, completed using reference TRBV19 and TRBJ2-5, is DGGITQSPKYLFRKEGQNVTLSCEQNLNHDAMYWYRQDPGQGLRLIYYSQIVNDFQKGDIAEGYSVSREKKESFPLTVTSAQKNPTAFYLCASSDWTGSFQETQYFGPGTRLLVL.

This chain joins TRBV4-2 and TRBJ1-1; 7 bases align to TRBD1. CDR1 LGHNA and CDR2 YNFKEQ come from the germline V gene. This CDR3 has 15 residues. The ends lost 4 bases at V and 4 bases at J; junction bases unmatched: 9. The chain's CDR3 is CASSLYRGGTTEAFF. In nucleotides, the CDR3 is TGTGCCAGCAGCCTATACAGAGGGGGCACCACTGAAGCTTTCTTT.

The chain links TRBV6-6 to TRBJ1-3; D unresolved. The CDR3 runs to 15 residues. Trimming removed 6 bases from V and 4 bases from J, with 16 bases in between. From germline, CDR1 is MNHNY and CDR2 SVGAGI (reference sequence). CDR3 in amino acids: CASSPTWESGNTIYF. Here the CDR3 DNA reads TGTGCCAGCAGCCCGACGTGGGAGTCCGGAAACACCATATATTTT.

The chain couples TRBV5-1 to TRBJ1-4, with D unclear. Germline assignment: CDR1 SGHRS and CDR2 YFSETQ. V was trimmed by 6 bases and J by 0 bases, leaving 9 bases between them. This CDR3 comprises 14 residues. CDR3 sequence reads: CASKSTATNEKLFF. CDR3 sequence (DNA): TGCGCCAGCAAGTCCACAGCAACTAATGAAAAACTGTTTTTT.

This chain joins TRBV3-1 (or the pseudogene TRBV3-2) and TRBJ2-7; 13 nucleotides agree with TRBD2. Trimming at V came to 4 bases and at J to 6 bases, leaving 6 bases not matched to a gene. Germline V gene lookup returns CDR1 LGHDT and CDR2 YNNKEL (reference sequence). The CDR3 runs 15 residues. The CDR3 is CASSLGTSGESEQYF. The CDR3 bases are TGTGCCAGCAGCCTCGGGACTAGCGGGGAGTCCGAGCAGTACTTC.

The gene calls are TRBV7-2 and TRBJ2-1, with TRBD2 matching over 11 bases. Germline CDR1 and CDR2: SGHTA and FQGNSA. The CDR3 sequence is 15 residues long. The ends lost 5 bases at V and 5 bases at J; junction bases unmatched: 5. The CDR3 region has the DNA TGTGCCAGCAGCGATCGGACTAGCGGGCACAATGAGCAGTTCTTC. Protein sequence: CASSDRTSGHNEQFF.

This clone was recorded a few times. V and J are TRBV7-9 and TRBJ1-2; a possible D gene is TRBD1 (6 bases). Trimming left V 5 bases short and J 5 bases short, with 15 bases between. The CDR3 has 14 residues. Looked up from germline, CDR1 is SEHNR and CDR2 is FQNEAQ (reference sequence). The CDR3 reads CASSPDSSLYGYTF. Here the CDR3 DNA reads TGTGCCAGCAGCCCGGACAGCTCCCTGTATGGCTACACCTTC.

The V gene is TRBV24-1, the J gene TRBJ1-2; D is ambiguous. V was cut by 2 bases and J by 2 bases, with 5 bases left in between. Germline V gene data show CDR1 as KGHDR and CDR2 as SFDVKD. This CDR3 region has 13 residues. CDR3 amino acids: CATSDSLNYGYTF. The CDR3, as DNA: TGTGCCACCAGTGATTCTCTGAACTATGGCTACACCTTC.

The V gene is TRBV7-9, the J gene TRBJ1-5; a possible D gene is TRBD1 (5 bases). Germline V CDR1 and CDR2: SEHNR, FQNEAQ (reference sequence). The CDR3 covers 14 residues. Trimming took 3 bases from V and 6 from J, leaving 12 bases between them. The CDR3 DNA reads TGTGCCAGCAGCTTCTCACAGGAGGGTCAGCCCCAGCATTTT. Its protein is CASSFSQEGQPQHF.

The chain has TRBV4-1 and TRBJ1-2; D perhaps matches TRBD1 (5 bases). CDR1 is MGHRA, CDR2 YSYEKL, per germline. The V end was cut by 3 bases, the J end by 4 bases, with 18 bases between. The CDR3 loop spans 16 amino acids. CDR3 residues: CASSHSSGRGFYGYTF. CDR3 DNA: TGCGCCAGCAGCCATTCGTCCGGTCGGGGGTTCTATGGCTACACCTTC.

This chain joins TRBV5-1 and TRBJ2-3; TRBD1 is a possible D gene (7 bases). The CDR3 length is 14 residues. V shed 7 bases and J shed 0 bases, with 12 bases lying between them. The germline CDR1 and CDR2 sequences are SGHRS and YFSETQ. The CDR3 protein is CASQGGSSTDTQYF. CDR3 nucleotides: TGCGCCAGCCAGGGGGGCTCTAGCACAGATACGCAGTATTTT.